This T cell receptor (beta chain) came from a study of PD-L1 blockade in urothelial cancer. Study details: Atezolizumab (1,200 mg intravenously every 3 weeks) began in the mid-2010s for patients. Twenty-five out of 29 patients were men whose urothelial cancer was bladder-origin. Blood samples had a median of approximately 150,000 T cells, more than 65,000 unique TCRs, and clonality 0.075 to 0.095.

Produced via immunoSEQ multiplex PCR; TCRdb's table is partial and in-frame only. The data hold about 120,000 clones, with 85% to 90% observed a single time. Time point here: peripheral blood 6 weeks after treatment start. There are 14 residues in the CDR3. Germline V gene lookup returns CDR1 SQVTM and CDR2 ANQGSEA. V was clipped by 4 bases and J by 0 bases, with 11 bases between them. The rearrangement uses TRBV29-1 and TRBJ2-3; D is unresolved. This sequence was found in a man in his 60s with urothelial cancer. The material sequenced was PBMCs, taken around atezolizumab (anti-PD-L1) treatment. The CDR3: CSVGHLKSTDTQYF. The CDR3 DNA is TGCAGCGTTGGACATCTCAAGAGCACAGATACGCAGTATTTT.